A selection of T cell receptor beta chains follows, all from one sample in a study of cytomegalovirus exposure and HLA in healthy donors. Clones were read by immunoSEQ multiplex PCR, and TCRdb kept only the in-frame ones, dropping some. In all, the sample yields over 80,000 clones. The sequenced material came from PBMCs. The receptors derive from a girl aged 10 to 17 in good health and CMV-seropositive. Both conserved end residues are part of each CDR3. A D gene is named only where the DNA matches it firmly.

>TRBJ2-2|NA|TRBV27
TGTGCCAGCAGTTTTCTGTCACAGCCGAACACCGGGGAGCTGTTTTTT
CASSFLSQPNTGELFF
>TRBJ2-2|NA|TRBV11-2
TGTGCCAGCAGCTTATGGGCAGGGGCGGTCACCGGGGAGCTGTTTTTT
CASSLWAGAVTGELFF
>TRBJ2-7|NA|TRBV9
TGTGCCAGCAGCGTAACCGGACTGACCTCCTACGAGCAGTACTTC
CASSVTGLTSYEQYF
>TRBJ1-2|TRBD1|TRBV4-1
TGCGCCAGCAGACGTATTCAGGGGGCACTTGGTTACTATGGCTACACCTTC
CASRRIQGALGYYGYTF
>TRBJ2-1|NA|TRBV29-1
TGCAGCGTTGGGTGGAGGGCAGGCCCGACATGGCAGTTCTTC
CSVGWRAGPTWQFF
>TRBJ2-3|NA|TRBV15
TGTGCCACCAGCAGAGTGGCCCTCCTCCCCACAGATACGCAGTATTTT
CATSRVALLPTDTQYF
>TRBJ2-3|NA|TRBV15
TGTGCCACCAGCAGAGATCAAGGCGGTGATACGCAGTATTTT
CATSRDQGGDTQYF
>TRBJ1-1|TRBD1|TRBV7-9
TGTGCCAGCAGCACAAGGACAGGGGTGACTGAAGCTTTCTTT
CASSTRTGVTEAFF
>TRBJ2-7|NA|TRBV7-9
TGTGCCAGCAGTGAAGAGAGCTACGAGCAGTACTTC
CASSEESYEQYF
>TRBJ1-5|NA|TRBV5-6
TGTGCCAGCAGCTTGCCCAGTTCTTATAGCAATCAGCCCCAGCATTTT
CASSLPSSYSNQPQHF
>TRBJ2-1|TRBD2|TRBV14
TGTGCCAGCAGCCACCCGATGCGGGGGGGCGCCTACAATGAGCAGTTCTTC
CASSHPMRGGAYNEQFF
>TRBJ1-5|NA|TRBV4-3
TGCGCCAGCAGCCAAGATGCAGGGGTAGATCAGCCCCAGCATTTT
CASSQDAGVDQPQHF
>TRBJ2-2|NA|TRBV7-3
TGTGCCAGCAGCGCAGGGTACACCGGGGAGCTGTTTTTT
CASSAGYTGELFF
>TRBJ1-2|NA|TRBV4-3
TGCGCCAGCAGCCAAGATGTCAGGGTTGGCTATGGCTACACCTTC
CASSQDVRVGYGYTF
>TRBJ2-2|TRBD2|TRBV7-6
TGTGCCAGCAGCTCCCGGGGGGGGAACACCGGGGAGCTGTTTTTT
CASSSRGGNTGELFF
>TRBJ1-5|NA|TRBV7-6
TGTGCCAGCAGCCAGGGGCAGAGCAATCAGCCCCAGCATTTT
CASSQGQSNQPQHF
>TRBJ1-6|NA|TRBV6-6
TGTGCCAGCAGTCCCCAGGGACTGCCCCTCCACTTT
CASSPQGLPLHF